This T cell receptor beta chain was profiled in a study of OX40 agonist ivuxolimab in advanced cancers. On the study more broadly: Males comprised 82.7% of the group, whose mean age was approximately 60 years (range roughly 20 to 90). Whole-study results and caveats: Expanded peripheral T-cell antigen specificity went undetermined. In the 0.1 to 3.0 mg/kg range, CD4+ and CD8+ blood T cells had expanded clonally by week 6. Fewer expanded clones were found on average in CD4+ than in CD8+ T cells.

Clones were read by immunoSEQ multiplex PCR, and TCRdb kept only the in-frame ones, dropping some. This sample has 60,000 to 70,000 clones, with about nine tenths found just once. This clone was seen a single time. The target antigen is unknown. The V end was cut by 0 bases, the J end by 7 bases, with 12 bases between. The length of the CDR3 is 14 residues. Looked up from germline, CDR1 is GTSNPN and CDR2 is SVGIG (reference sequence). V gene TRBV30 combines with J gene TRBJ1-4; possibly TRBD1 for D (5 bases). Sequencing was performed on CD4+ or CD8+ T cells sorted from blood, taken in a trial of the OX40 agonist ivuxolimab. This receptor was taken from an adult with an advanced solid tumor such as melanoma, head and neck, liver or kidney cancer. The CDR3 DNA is TGTGCCTGGAGTGTACCTGGGGCGGCTGAAAAACTGTTTTTT. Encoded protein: CAWSVPGAAEKLFF.